The clone carrying this T cell receptor beta chain has a count of ten or more. What it binds is not known. TCR beta CDR3 regions were amplified from RNA. The TCR CDR3 first-round RT-PCR relied on the HTBI primer set. In TCRdb, the multiplex PCR reads were re-called with MiXCR into one record per CDR3 protein. The sample consists of some 510,000 distinct CDR3 sequences, roughly 20% of them appearing once. In germline, CDR1 is SGHRS, CDR2 YFSETQ. V was cut by 2 bases and J by 5 bases, with 10 bases left in between. The CDR3 has 13 residues. These data are taken from a study of T cells in Graves' hyperthyroidism and ophthalmopathy. At the level of the study: Any treatment followed the collection of peripheral blood at initial diagnosis. The study, taken as a whole, reports: In the analysis, a 13 V-J model separated ophthalmopathy from stable hyperthyroidism.

The receptor comes from a man younger than 30 with Graves' hyperthyroidism. The rearrangement links TRBV5-1 to TRBJ2-5; D might be TRBD1 or TRBD2, each matching 5 bases. The sample consisted of blood. This CDR3 reads CASSFPGDETQYF. The CDR3 DNA is TGCGCCAGCAGCTTCCCCGGGGACGAGACCCAGTACTTC.